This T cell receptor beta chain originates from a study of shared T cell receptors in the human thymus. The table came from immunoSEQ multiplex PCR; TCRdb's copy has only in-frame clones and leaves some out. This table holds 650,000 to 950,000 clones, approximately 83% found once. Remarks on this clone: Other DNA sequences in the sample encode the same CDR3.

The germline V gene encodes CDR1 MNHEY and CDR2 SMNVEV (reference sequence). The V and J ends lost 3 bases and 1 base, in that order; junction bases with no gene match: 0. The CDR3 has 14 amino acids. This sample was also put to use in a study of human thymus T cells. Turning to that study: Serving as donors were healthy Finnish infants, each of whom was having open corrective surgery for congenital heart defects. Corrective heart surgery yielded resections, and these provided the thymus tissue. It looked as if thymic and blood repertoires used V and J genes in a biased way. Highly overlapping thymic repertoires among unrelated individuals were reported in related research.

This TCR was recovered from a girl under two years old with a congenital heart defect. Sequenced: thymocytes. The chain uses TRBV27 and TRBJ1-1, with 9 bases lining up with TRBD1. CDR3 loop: CASSLDRGNTEAFF. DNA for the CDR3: TGTGCCAGCAGTTTGGACAGGGGGAACACTGAAGCTTTCTTT.